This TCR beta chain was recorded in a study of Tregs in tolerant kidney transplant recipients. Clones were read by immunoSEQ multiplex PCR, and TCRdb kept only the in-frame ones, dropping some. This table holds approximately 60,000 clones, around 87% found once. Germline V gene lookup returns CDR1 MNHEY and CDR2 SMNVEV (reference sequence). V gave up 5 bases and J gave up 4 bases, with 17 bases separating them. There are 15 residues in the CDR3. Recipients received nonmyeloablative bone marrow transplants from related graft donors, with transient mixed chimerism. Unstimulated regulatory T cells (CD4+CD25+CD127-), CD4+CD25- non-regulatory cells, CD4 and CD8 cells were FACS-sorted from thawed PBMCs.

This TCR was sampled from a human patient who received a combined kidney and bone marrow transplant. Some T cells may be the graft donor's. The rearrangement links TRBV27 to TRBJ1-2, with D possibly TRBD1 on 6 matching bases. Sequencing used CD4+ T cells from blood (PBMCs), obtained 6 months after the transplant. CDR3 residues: CASSLTATGSYGYTF. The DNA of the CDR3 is TGTGCCAGCAGTCTCACCGCGACAGGTTCCTATGGCTACACCTTC.